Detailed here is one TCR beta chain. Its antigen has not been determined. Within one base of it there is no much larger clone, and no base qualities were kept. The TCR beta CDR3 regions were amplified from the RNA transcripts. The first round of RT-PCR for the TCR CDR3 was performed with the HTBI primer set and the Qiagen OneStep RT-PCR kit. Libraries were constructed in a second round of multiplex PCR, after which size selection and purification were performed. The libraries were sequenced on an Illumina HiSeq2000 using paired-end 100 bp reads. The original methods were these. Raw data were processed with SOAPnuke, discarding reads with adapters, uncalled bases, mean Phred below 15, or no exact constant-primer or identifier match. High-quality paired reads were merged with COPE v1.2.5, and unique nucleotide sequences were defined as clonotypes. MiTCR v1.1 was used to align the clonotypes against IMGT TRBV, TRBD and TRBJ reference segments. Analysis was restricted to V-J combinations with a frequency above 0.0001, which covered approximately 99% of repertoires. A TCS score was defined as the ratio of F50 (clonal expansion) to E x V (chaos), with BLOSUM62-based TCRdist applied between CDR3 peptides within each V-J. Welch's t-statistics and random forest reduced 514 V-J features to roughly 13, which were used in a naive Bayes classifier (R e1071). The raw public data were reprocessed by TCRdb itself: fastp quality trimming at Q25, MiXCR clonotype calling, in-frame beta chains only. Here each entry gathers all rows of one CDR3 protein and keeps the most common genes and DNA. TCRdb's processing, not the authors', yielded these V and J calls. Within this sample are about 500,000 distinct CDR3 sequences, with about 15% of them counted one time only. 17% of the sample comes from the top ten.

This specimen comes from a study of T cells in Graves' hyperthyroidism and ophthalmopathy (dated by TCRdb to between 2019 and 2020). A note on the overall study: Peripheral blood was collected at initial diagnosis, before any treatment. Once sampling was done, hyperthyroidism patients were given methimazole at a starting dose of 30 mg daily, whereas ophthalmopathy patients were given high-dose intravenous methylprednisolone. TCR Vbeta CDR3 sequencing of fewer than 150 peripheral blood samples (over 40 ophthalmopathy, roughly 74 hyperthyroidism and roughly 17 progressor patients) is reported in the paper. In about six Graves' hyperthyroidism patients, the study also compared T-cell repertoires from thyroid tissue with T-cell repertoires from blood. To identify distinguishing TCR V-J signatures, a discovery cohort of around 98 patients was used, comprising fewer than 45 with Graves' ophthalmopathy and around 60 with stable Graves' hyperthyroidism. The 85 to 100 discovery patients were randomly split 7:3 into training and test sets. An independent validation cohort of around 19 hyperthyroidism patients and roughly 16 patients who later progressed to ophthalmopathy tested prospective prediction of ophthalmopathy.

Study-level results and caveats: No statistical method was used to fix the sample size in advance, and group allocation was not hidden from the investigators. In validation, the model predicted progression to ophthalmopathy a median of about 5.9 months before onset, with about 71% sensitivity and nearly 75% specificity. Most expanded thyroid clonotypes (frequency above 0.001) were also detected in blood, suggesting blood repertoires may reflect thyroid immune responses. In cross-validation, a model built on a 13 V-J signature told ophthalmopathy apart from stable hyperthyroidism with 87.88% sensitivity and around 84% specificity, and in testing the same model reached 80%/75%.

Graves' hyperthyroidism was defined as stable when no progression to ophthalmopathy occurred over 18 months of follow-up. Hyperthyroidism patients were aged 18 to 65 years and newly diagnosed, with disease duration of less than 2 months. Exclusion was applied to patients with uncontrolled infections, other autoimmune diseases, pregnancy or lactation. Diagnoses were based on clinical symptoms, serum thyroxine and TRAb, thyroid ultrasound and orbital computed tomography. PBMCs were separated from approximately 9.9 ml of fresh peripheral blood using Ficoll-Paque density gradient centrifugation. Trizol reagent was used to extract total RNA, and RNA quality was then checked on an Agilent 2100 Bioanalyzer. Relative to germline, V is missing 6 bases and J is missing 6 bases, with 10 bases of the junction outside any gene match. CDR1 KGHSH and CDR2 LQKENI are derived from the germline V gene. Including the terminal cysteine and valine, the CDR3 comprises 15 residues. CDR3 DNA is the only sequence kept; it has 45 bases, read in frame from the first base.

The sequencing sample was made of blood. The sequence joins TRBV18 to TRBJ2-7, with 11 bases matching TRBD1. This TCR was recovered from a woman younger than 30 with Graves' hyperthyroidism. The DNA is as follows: TGTGCCAGCTCTGAATCCGGGACAGGGGGGTCCGAGCAGTACGTC. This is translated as CASSESGTGGSEQYV.